One and the same sample provided the 24 T cell receptor beta chains below, sequenced in a study of blood T cell repertoires in COVID-19. Using immunoSEQ multiplex PCR, the repertoire was profiled, and TCRdb retains in-frame clones only, with some absent. Here the sample spans a few hundred thousand clones, 70% to 90% being singletons. Sample: peripheral blood. These receptors originate from a woman between 50 and 59 years old who had recovered from COVID-19.

The count of this clone is one. The chain combines TRBV5-8 with TRBJ2-3; the match to TRBD2 covers 7 bases. V lost 4 bases and J lost 3; bases outside the gene matches: 11. CDR1 is SGHTS, CDR2 YDEGEE, per germline. The CDR3 spans 16 residues. The CDR3 DNA sequence: TGTGCCAGCAGCACCTCTGGAGCGGGGCTGACAGATACGCAGTATTTT. This sequence encodes CASSTSGAGLTDTQYF.

The V gene is TRBV12-5, the J gene TRBJ2-7, with a possible D match to TRBD1 (5 bases). V lost 9 bases and J 2 bases, leaving 8 bases between the germline ends. The length of the CDR3 is 11 residues. Germline CDR1 and CDR2: LGHNT and FRNRAP. The chain's CDR3 is CARRQPYEQYF. The CDR3 DNA reads as TGTGCTAGAAGACAGCCCTACGAGCAGTACTTC. The full variable domain, its missing parts supplied by reference TRBV12-5 and TRBJ2-7, is DARVTQTPRHKVTEMGQEVTMRCQPILGHNTVFWYRQTMMQGLELLAYFRNRAPLDDSGMPKDRFSAEMPDATLATLKIQPSEPRDSAVYFCARRQPYEQYFGPGTRLTVT.

The gene calls are TRBV5-1 and TRBJ2-2; tentative D call: TRBD1 (6 bases). The CDR3 sequence is 13 residues long. Trimming pared 0 bases from V and 6 bases from J, leaving 6 bases between. The germline CDR1 and CDR2 sequences are SGHRS and YFSETQ. DNA of the CDR3: TGCGCCAGCAGCTTGGGGACAGCCGGGGAGCTGTTTTTT. Its protein product is CASSLGTAGELFF. Drawing the rest from reference TRBV5-1 and TRBJ2-2, the complete variable domain is KAGVTQTPRYLIKTRGQQVTLSCSPISGHRSVSWYQQTPGQGLQFLFEYFSETQRNKGNFPGRFSGRQFSNSRSEMNVSTLELGDSALYLCASSLGTAGELFFGEGSRLTVL.

This chain uses TRBV19 with TRBJ1-5; 9 nucleotides match TRBD1. Germline CDR1 and CDR2: LNHDA and SQIVND (reference sequence). The CDR3 totals 16 residues. Losses at the gene ends were 2 bases for V and 5 bases for J; bases not matched to a gene: 7. The CDR3 DNA reads TGTGCCAGTAGTATAACAGGGGGCAACGGTGATCAGCCCCAGCATTTT. Residues: CASSITGGNGDQPQHF.

This clone was recorded once. This chain joins TRBV19 and TRBJ1-5; a possible D gene is TRBD1 (6 bases). Germline-derived CDR1 and CDR2 are LNHDA and SQIVND (reference sequence). V gave up 6 bases and J gave up 1 base, with 10 bases separating them. This CDR3 is 14 amino acids long. CDR3 residues: CASSWTASNQPQHF. In DNA, the CDR3 is TGTGCCAGTAGCTGGACAGCCAGCAATCAGCCCCAGCATTTT.

The chain carries TRBV19 and TRBJ2-2; D gene uncertain. V was trimmed by 6 bases and J by 4 bases, leaving 9 bases between them. The CDR3 length is 13 residues. Germline lookup yields CDR1 LNHDA and CDR2 SQIVND (reference sequence). The CDR3 is CASRPQSTGELFF. CDR3 nucleotide sequence: TGTGCCAGTAGACCGCAGTCCACCGGGGAGCTGTTTTTT.

The rearrangement joins TRBV28 to TRBJ1-4; D gene unclear. Germline CDR1 reads MDHEN; CDR2 reads SYDVKM. The CDR3 has 15 residues. Trimming left V 2 bases short and J 5 bases short, with 12 bases between. The CDR3 spells CASSLTVRINEKLFF. CDR3 bases: TGTGCCAGCAGTTTAACGGTACGAATCAATGAAAAACTGTTTTTT. The whole variable domain, remainder taken from reference TRBV28 and TRBJ1-4, is DVKVTQSSRYLVKRTGEKVFLECVQDMDHENMFWYRQDPGLGLRLIYFSYDVKMKEKGDIPEGYSVSREKKERFSLILESASTNQTSMYLCASSLTVRINEKLFFGSGTQLSVL.

V is TRBV29-1 and J is TRBJ2-1; 9 bases fit TRBD2. With V trimmed by 4 bases and J by 8 bases, 6 bases remained unmatched. The CDR3 loop spans 13 amino acids. Per the germline V gene, CDR1 is SQVTM and CDR2 is ANQGSEA. CDR3 bases: TGCAGCGTTGCGGCTAGCGGGAACCATGAGCAGTTCTTC. It yields the protein CSVAASGNHEQFF.

This clone has more than one count but fewer than ten. This chain's CDR3 is CASSPSGTGGNEQYF. CDR3 bases: TGTGCCAGCTCACCATCCGGGACAGGGGGTAACGAGCAGTACTTC. The chain combines TRBV18 with TRBJ2-7; 11 bases line up with TRBD1. CDR3 length: 15 residues. Looked up from germline, CDR1 is KGHSH and CDR2 is LQKENI. Trimming cost V 2 bases and J 5 bases; bases outside gene matches: 5.

This chain connects TRBV19 to TRBJ1-5; 7 bases align to TRBD1. With 0 bases clipped from V and 1 base from J, the junction kept 9 bases outside the gene matches. CDR1 and CDR2 (germline): LNHDA, SQIVND (reference sequence). This CDR3 is 18 amino acids long. CDR3 nucleotides: TGTGCCAGTAGTATAGAAGGGGGCCGTATAATAAGCAATCAGCCCCAGCATTTT. Its translation is CASSIEGGRIISNQPQHF.

The gene calls are TRBV4-1 and TRBJ2-1; TRBD2 agrees at 7 bases. J gave up 3 bases and V 1 base, and 9 bases lay outside the gene matches. Per germline, CDR1 MGHRA and CDR2 YSYEKL. This CDR3 is built from 17 residues. As DNA, the CDR3 is TGCGCCAGCAGCCAAGGGGGGGGAAGATCGGACTACAATGAGCAGTTCTTC. Its translation: CASSQGGGRSDYNEQFF.

The chain is built from TRBV6-6 and TRBJ1-1; tentative D call: TRBD1 (6 bases). The CDR3 covers 14 residues. Trimming removed 5 bases at V and 5 bases at J, with 15 bases between. Germline V gene lookup returns CDR1 MNHNY and CDR2 SVGAGI (reference sequence). The CDR3 sequence: CASSGVQGGTEAFF. CDR3 in DNA: TGTGCCAGCAGTGGAGTACAGGGTGGGACTGAAGCTTTCTTT.

CDR3 nucleotide sequence: TGTGCCAGCAGCTTAAATCTTGCGGGAGTGTACACCGGGGAGCTGTTTTTT. Protein sequence: CASSLNLAGVYTGELFF. V usage is TRBV7-6 and J usage is TRBJ2-2; 7 nucleotides line up with TRBD2. The germline V gene encodes CDR1 SGHVS and CDR2 FNYEAQ. V shed 2 bases, J shed 3 bases, and the junction held 9 bases outside the gene matches. The CDR3 runs 17 residues.

As to this clone: The same CDR3 also results from other DNA sequences found in this sample. The rearrangement links TRBV10-3 to TRBJ2-1, with 8 bases fitting TRBD2. Germline CDR1 and CDR2: ENHRY and SYGVKD. After removal of 4 bases from V and 4 bases from J, the junction contained 3 bases not matched to a gene. The CDR3 runs to 14 residues. The CDR3 bases are TGTGCCATCAGTGGAACGGGAGGGTACAATGAGCAGTTCTTC. Its translation: CAISGTGGYNEQFF.

The V gene is TRBV4-3, the J gene TRBJ2-1, with a possible D match to TRBD2 (6 bases). The V gene lost 0 bases and the J gene lost 16 bases, with 16 bases spanning the gap. The CDR3 extends over 13 amino acids. Germline V gives CDR1 LGHNA, CDR2 YSLEER. The CDR3 loop is CASSQDRGTRSFF. The CDR3 DNA sequence: TGCGCCAGCAGCCAAGATCGGGGGACGCGTTCCTTCTTC.

This rearrangement joins TRBV6-5 to TRBJ1-4; 9 positions match TRBD1. Per the germline V gene, CDR1 is MNHEY and CDR2 is SVGAGI. Unmatched junction bases numbered 3, after V lost 6 bases and J lost 7 bases. The CDR3 has 13 amino acids. CDR3 sequence (DNA): TGTGCCAGCAGGTCGGGACAGGGTGAAAAACTGTTTTTT. This gives the protein CASRSGQGEKLFF.

This chain links TRBV3-1 (or the pseudogene TRBV3-2) with TRBJ1-1, with D hard to call. The CDR3 contains 13 residues. Germline assignment: CDR1 LGHDT and CDR2 YNNKEL (reference sequence). V gave up 1 base and J gave up 2 bases, with 5 bases separating them. Here the CDR3 DNA reads TGTGCCAGCAGCCAAGTTGGCAACACTGAAGCTTTCTTT. It specifies CASSQVGNTEAFF.

On this clone itself: The sample holds other DNA sequences that translate to the same CDR3. The chain couples TRBV5-1 to TRBJ2-1, with 11 nucleotides matching TRBD1. V gave up 4 bases and J gave up 4 bases; unmatched junction bases: 4. The CDR3 length is 15 residues. Germline V gene lookup returns CDR1 SGHRS and CDR2 YFSETQ. The CDR3 DNA follows: TGCGCCAGCAGCCCCGGACAGGGGGCGTACAATGAGCAGTTCTTC. Translated, it gives CASSPGQGAYNEQFF.

In DNA, the CDR3 is TGTGCCAGCAGCTCCGACAGGGACACTGAAGCTTTCTTT. Translated, it gives CASSSDRDTEAFF. V gene TRBV7-3 combines with J gene TRBJ1-1; 7 positions match TRBD1. Trimming removed 4 bases from V and 3 bases from J; junction bases left unmatched: 2. The germline gives CDR1 SGHTA, CDR2 FQGTGA. The length of the CDR3 is 13 residues.

The V gene is TRBV10-3, the J gene TRBJ2-1; TRBD1 might be the D (5 bases). This CDR3 has 15 residues. Germline lookup yields CDR1 ENHRY and CDR2 SYGVKD. The V end was cut by 7 bases, the J end by 0 bases, with 13 bases between. In nucleotides, the CDR3 is TGTGCCATCAAAAGTTCAGGGTCCTCCTACAATGAGCAGTTCTTC. Translating gives CAIKSSGSSYNEQFF.

This sequence joins TRBV18 and TRBJ2-7; perhaps TRBD1 as D (6 bases). CDR1 and CDR2 from the germline V gene are KGHSH and LQKENI. Trimming removed 3 bases from V and 1 base from J, with 13 bases in between. The CDR3 is 15 amino acids. The DNA for the CDR3 is TGTGCCAGCTCACCCCGGTGGACAGAATCCTACGAGCAGTACTTC. Translation gives CASSPRWTESYEQYF.

CDR3 loop: CASSQGGEGYTF. CDR3 coding DNA: TGTGCCAGCAGCCAAGGGGGGGAAGGCTACACCTTC. V usage is TRBV3-1 (or the pseudogene TRBV3-2) and J usage is TRBJ1-2; perhaps TRBD1 as D (5 bases). The germline gives CDR1 LGHDT, CDR2 YNNKEL (reference sequence). V lost 1 base, J lost 8 bases, and 8 bases lay in between. The CDR3 spans 12 residues.

The chain uses TRBV28 and TRBJ2-3; TRBD2 aligns across 11 bases. The V segment lost 3 bases and the J segment 9 bases; nucleotides outside the gene matches: 8. Germline-derived CDR1 and CDR2 are MDHEN and SYDVKM. This CDR3 contains 15 residues. In DNA form, the CDR3 reads TGTGCCAGCAGTTTTAGCGGGAGGGTCCGACTAACGCAGTATTTT. It is translated as CASSFSGRVRLTQYF.

In DNA, the CDR3 is TGTGCCAGCAGTGAATGGTCTAGCGGAAATCCAGATACGCAGTATTTT. This encodes CASSEWSSGNPDTQYF. The V and J genes are TRBV6-1 and TRBJ2-3, with TRBD2 matching over 7 bases. J gave up 4 bases and V 2 bases, and 9 bases lay outside the gene matches. CDR3 length: 16 residues. Germline-derived CDR1 and CDR2 are MNHNS and SASEGT.